The TCR beta chain under discussion was sequenced for a study of OX40 agonist ivuxolimab in advanced cancers. The repertoire was sequenced with immunoSEQ multiplex PCR; TCRdb's copy has only in-frame clones and lacks some. The data show 100,000 or so clones, 80% to 90% seen once. Germline assignment: CDR1 LNHDA and CDR2 SQIVND (reference sequence). This CDR3 comprises 15 residues. V lost 1 base and J lost 6; bases outside the gene matches: 7. The input for sequencing was CD4+ or CD8+ T cells sorted from blood, taken in a trial of the OX40 agonist ivuxolimab. This clonotype was sampled from an adult with an advanced solid tumor such as melanoma, head and neck, liver or kidney cancer. The V and J genes are TRBV19 and TRBJ1-2; 8 nucleotides align to TRBD1. The CDR3 is CASSIARGQGDGYTF. The CDR3 coding sequence is TGTGCCAGTAGTATAGCCAGGGGGCAGGGTGATGGCTACACCTTC.